This TCR beta chain was found in a study of regulatory T cells in long-lasting Graves disease. Study-wide context: To qualify as persistent, Graves' disease required over 5 years of antithyroid drugs with positive TSH receptor antibodies. General observations from the study: Because few samples were included, accuracy may have been lower. Persistent disease was associated with favored TRBV28 usage and with favored use of TRBJ1-2 and TRBJ2-5. TCR diversity was lower in persistent Graves' patients (versus newly diagnosed ones).

Time point specified: persistent/refractory GD, antithyroid drugs over 5 years with positive TRAb. RNA extracted from PBMCs served as the sequencing template. This clonotype was seen repeatedly, ten times or more. The antigen remains unidentified. Researchers made TCR beta libraries by using iRepertoire HTBI primers and running Arm-PCR on CDR3 regions. Via MiXCR, TCRdb re-called the multiplex PCR reads, giving one row per CDR3 protein. The table shows about 470,000 distinct CDR3 sequences, with 20% to 25% occurring only once. The V gene end was trimmed by 1 base and the J gene end by 7 bases; junction bases not matched to a gene: 5. The CDR3 consists of 13 residues. CDR1 and CDR2 from the germline V gene are SQVTM and ANQGSEA.

The sequencing here drew on peripheral blood mononuclear cells (PBMCs), taken when the disease was refractory, from a patient treated with antithyroid drugs. The rearrangement joins TRBV29-1 to TRBJ2-5; TRBD2 agrees at 8 bases. This receptor was taken from a female donor with Graves disease. CDR3 protein: CSVEASGSVTQYF. CDR3 DNA sequence: TGCAGCGTTGAAGCCAGCGGGAGTGTGACCCAGTACTTC.